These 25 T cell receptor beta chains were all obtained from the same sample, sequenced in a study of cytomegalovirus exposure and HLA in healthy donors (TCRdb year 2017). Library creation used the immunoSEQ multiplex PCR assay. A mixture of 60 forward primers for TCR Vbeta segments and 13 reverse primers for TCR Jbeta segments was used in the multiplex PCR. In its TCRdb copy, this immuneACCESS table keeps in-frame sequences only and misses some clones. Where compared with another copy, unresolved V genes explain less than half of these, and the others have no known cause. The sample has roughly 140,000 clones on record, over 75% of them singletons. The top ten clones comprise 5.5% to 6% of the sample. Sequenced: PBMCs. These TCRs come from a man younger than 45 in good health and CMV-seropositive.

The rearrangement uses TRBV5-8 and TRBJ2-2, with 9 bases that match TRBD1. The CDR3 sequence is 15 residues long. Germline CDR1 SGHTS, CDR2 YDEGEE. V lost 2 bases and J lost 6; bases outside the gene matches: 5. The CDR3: CASSFWTGAAGELFF. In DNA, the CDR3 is TGTGCCAGCAGCTTCTGGACAGGGGCGGCCGGGGAGCTGTTTTTT.

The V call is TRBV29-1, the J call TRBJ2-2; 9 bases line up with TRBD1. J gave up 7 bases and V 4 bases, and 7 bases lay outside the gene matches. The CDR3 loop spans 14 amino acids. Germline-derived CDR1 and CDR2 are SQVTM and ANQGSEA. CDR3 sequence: CSVAGTGLGGELFF. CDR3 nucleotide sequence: TGCAGCGTTGCCGGGACAGGGTTAGGCGGGGAGCTGTTTTTT.

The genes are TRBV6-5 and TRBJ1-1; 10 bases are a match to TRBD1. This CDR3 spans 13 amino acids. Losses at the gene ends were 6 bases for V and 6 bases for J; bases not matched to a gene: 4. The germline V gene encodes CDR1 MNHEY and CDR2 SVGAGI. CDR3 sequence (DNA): TGTGCCAGCAGACCGGGACAGGGGTCTGAAGCTTTCTTT. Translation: CASRPGQGSEAFF.

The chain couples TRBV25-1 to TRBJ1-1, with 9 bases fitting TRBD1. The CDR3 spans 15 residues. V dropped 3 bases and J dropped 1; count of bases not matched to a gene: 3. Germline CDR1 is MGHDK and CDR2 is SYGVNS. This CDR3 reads CASSETGGGNTEAFF. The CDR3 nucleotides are TGTGCCAGCAGTGAGACAGGGGGAGGGAACACTGAAGCTTTCTTT.

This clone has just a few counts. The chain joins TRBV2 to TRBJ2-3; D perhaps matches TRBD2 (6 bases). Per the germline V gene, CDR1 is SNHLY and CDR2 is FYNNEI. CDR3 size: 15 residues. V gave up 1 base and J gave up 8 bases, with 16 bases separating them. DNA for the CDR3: TGTGCCAGCAGTGAAGAGGGACTGGGTTCAAGTACGCAGTATTTT. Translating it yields CASSEEGLGSSTQYF.

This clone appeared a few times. The CDR3 sequence: CASSQLRQQRFPETQYF. In DNA, the CDR3 is TGTGCCAGCAGCCAATTGAGACAGCAACGGTTTCCGGAGACCCAGTACTTC. V usage is TRBV14 and J usage is TRBJ2-5; a weak D match, TRBD1 (5 bases). Germline V gives CDR1 SGHDN, CDR2 FVKESK. The V gene lost 2 bases and the J gene lost 5 bases, with 21 bases spanning the gap. This CDR3 has 17 amino acids.

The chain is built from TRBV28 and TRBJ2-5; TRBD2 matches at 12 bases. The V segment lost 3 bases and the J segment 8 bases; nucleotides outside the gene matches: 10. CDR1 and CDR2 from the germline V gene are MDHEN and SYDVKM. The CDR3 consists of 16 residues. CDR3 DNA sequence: TGTGCCAGCAGTTTCCGCCTCCTAGCGGGGGGGTCTACCCAGTACTTC. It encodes CASSFRLLAGGSTQYF.

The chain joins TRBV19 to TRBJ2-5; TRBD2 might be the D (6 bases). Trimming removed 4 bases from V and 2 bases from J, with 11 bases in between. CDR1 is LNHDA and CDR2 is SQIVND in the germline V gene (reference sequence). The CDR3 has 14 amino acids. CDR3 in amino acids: CASSTLAEQETQYF. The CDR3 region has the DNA TGTGCCAGTAGTACTTTAGCGGAACAAGAGACCCAGTACTTC.

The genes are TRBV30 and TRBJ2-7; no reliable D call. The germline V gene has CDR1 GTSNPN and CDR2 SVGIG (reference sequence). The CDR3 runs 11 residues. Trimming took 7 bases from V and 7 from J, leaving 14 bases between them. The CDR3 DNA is TGTGCCTTCAGATCCCCCGGGGAGCAGTACTTC. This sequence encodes CAFRSPGEQYF.

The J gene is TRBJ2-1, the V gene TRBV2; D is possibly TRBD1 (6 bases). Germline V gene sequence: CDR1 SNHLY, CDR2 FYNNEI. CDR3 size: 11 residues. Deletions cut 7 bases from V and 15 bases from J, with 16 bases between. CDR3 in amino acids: CASILSGGTFF. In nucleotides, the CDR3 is TGTGCCAGCATCCTATCTGGGGGCACGTTCTTC.

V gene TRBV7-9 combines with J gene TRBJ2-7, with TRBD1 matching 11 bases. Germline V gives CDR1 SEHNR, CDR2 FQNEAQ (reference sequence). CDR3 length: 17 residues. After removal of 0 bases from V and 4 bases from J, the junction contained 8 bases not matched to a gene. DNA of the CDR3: TGTGCCAGCAGCTTAGCCCGTGGACAGGGGGCAATATACGAGCAGTACTTC. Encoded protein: CASSLARGQGAIYEQYF.

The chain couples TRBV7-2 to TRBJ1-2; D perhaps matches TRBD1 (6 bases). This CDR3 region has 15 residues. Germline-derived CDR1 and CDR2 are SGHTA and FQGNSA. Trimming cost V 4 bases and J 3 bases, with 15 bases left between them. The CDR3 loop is CASSYRQVVDYGYTF. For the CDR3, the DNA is TGTGCCAGCAGCTATCGACAGGTGGTGGACTATGGCTACACCTTC.

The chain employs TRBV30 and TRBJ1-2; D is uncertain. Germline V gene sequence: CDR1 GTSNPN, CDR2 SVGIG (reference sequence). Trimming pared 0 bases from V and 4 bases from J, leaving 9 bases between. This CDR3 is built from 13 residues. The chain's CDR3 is CAWSVNTAYGYTF. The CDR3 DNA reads TGTGCCTGGAGTGTAAACACCGCCTATGGCTACACCTTC.

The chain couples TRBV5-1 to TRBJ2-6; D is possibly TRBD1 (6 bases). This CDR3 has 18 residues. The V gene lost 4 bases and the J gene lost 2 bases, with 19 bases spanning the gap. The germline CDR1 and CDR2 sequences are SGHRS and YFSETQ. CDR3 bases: TGCGCCAGCAGCATCGGACAGAATCCCGTCACTGGGGCCAACGTCCTGACTTTC. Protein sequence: CASSIGQNPVTGANVLTF. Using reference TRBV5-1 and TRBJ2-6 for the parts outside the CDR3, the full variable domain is KAGVTQTPRYLIKTRGQQVTLSCSPISGHRSVSWYQQTPGQGLQFLFEYFSETQRNKGNFPGRFSGRQFSNSRSEMNVSTLELGDSALYLCASSIGQNPVTGANVLTFGAGSRLTVL.

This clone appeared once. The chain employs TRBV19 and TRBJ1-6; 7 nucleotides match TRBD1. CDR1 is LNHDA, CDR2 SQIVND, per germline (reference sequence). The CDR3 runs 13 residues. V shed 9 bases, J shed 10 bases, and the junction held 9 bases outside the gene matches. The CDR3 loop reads CASATGERSPLHF. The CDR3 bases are TGTGCCAGCGCAACAGGGGAAAGATCACCCCTCCACTTT.

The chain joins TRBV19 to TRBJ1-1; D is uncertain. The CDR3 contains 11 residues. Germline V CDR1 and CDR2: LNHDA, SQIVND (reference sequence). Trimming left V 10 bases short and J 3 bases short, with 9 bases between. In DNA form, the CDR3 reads TGTGCCACCTTCGGGGACACTGAAGCTTTCTTT. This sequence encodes CATFGDTEAFF.

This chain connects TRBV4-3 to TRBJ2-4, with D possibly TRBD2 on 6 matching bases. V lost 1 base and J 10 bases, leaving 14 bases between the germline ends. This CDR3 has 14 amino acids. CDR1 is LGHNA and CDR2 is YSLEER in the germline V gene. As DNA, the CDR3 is TGCGCCAGCAGCCAAGGGGCCAGGGCGGGAATTCAGTACTTC. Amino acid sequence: CASSQGARAGIQYF.

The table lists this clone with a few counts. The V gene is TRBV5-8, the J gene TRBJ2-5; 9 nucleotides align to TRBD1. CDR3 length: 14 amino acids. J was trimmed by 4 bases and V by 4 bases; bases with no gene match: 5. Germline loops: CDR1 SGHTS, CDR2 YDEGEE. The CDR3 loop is CASSVTGGGETQYF. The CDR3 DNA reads TGTGCCAGCAGCGTGACAGGGGGAGGAGAGACCCAGTACTTC.

CDR3 protein: CASRQRGTQETQYF. CDR3 coding DNA: TGTGCCAGCAGACAACGCGGGACCCAAGAGACCCAGTACTTC. The chain recombines TRBV5-6 with TRBJ2-5, with D possibly being TRBD2 (6 bases). CDR3 length: 14 amino acids. The germline CDR1 and CDR2 sequences are SGHDT and YYEEEE. Trimming pared 5 bases from V and 1 base from J, leaving 12 bases between.

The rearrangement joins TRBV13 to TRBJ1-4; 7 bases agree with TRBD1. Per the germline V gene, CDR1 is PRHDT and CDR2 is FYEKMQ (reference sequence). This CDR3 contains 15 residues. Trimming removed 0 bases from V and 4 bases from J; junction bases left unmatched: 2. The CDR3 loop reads CASSLGDRVNEKLFF. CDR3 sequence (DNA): TGTGCCAGCAGCTTAGGAGACAGGGTTAATGAAAAACTGTTTTTT.

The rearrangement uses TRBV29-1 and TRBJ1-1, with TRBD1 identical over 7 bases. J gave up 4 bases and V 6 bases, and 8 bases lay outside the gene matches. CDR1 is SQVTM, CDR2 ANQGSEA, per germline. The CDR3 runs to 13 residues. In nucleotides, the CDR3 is TGCAGCGTAGGACAGGCCCGGACCACTGAAGCTTTCTTT. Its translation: CSVGQARTTEAFF.

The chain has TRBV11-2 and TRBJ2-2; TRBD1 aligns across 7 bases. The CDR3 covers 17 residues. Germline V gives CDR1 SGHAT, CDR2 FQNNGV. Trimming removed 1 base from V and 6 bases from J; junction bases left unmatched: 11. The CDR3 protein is CASSLALGQLMAGELFF. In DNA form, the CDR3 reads TGTGCCAGCAGCTTAGCTTTGGGACAGCTTATGGCCGGGGAGCTGTTTTTT.

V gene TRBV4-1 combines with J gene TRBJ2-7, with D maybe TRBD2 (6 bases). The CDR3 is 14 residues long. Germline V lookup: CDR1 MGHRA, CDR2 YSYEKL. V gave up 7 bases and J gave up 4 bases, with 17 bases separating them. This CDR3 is CASTPGRGTYEQYF. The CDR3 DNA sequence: TGCGCCAGCACCCCGGGACGGGGGACTTACGAGCAGTACTTC.

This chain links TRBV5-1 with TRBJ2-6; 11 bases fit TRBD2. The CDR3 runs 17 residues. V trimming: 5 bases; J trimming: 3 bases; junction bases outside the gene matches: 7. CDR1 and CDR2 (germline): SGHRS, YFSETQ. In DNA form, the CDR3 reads TGCGCCAGCAGAATACTAGCGGGAGATGTTGGGGCCAACGTCCTGACTTTC. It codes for CASRILAGDVGANVLTF.

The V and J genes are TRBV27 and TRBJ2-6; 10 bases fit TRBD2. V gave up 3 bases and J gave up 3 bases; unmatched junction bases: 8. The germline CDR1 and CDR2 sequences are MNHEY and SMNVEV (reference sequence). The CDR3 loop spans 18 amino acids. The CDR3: CASSLLAGGHLGANVLTF. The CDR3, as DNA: TGTGCCAGCAGTTTGTTAGCGGGAGGACATCTTGGGGCCAACGTCCTGACTTTC.